This is a list of T cell receptor beta chains from one sample in a study of cytomegalovirus exposure and HLA in healthy donors. This table comes from immunoSEQ multiplex PCR, and its TCRdb copy is limited to in-frame clones, with some not included. This table has about 160,000 clones, around four fifths appearing once. The specimen was PBMCs. Receptors were obtained from a boy between 2 and 10 years old in good health and CMV-seronegative. Both conserved end residues are part of each CDR3. A D gene is named only where the DNA matches it firmly. Clone size appears in some rows only: once, few, many, or a class for an expanded clone.

cdr3_nt | cdr3_aa | clone_size | v_call | d_call | j_call
TGTGCCAGCAGCCTCACCAGGGGAATGAACTATGGCTACACCTTC | CASSLTRGMNYGYTF | . | TRBV7-2 | . | TRBJ1-2
TGTGCCTGGAGCTCGGGACAAACTAGCGGGGATACCTACGAGCAGTACTTC | CAWSSGQTSGDTYEQYF | . | TRBV30 | TRBD2 | TRBJ2-7
TGCGCCAGCAGCCTCAGGGGGTCTAACACAGATACGCAGTATTTT | CASSLRGSNTDTQYF | . | TRBV5-1 | TRBD1 | TRBJ2-3
TGTGCCAGCAGCTTGGAGGGGCTATCGACCGGGGAGCTGTTTTTT | CASSLEGLSTGELFF | . | TRBV5-4 | . | TRBJ2-2
TGTGCCAGCAGCCCCAGGGTAGAAGACAGGTCGAACACCGGGGAGCTGTTTTTT | CASSPRVEDRSNTGELFF | once | TRBV7-9 | . | TRBJ2-2
TGTGCCAGCTCTAGCGGAGCCCCACAAGAGACCCAGTACTTC | CASSSGAPQETQYF | . | TRBV6-5 | TRBD2 | TRBJ2-5
TGTGCCAGCAGTTTATTTAGCGGGGGGGCTATGGAGACCCAGTACTTC | CASSLFSGGAMETQYF | once | TRBV6-6 | TRBD2 | TRBJ2-5
TGTGCCAGCAGCTTGTCGGGCGGGGTGTACAATGAGCAGTTCTTC | CASSLSGGVYNEQFF | . | TRBV5-6 | . | TRBJ2-1
TGTGCCAGCAGCTTAGGAGTATCGGCGGCTTCCCACAATGAGCAGTTCTTC | CASSLGVSAASHNEQFF | . | TRBV5-6 | . | TRBJ2-1
TGTGCCAGCAGCTTCGGTGGAGCGGGGGCGGCTGATACGCAGTATTTT | CASSFGGAGAADTQYF | . | TRBV5-4 | TRBD2 | TRBJ2-3
TGCAGCGTTGAATTGGGGGGGAGCGAATATGGCTACACCTTC | CSVELGGSEYGYTF | . | TRBV29-1 | . | TRBJ1-2
TGTGCCAGACCGTTAGCGGGAGTCTACGAGCAGTACTTC | CARPLAGVYEQYF | once | TRBV6-1 | TRBD2 | TRBJ2-7
TGTGCCTGGAACTTCCAGCGGAGAAGCTCCTACGAGCAGTACTTC | CAWNFQRRSSYEQYF | . | TRBV30 | . | TRBJ2-7
TGTGCCAGCAGTGCCGGGACAGGGATCTTTGTGGCCAAAAACATTCAGTACTTC | CASSAGTGIFVAKNIQYF | . | TRBV28 | TRBD1 | TRBJ2-4
TGTGCCAGCAGCGTAGGTTCCGGGGTGGACATTCAGTACTTC | CASSVGSGVDIQYF | . | TRBV9 | . | TRBJ2-4
TGTGCCAGCAGTGATACCAGGGTGGCTTTCTTT | CASSDTRVAFF | few | TRBV2 | . | TRBJ1-1
TGTGCCAGCAGCTCACGACTCTTCACCTACAATGAGCAGTTCTTC | CASSSRLFTYNEQFF | . | TRBV7-6 | . | TRBJ2-1
TGTGCCAGCAGCTTAAGCGGACAGGGAAAAATCTATGGCTACACCTTC | CASSLSGQGKIYGYTF | once | TRBV7-9 | TRBD1 | TRBJ1-2
TGTGCCAGCAGCTCGGGACTAGCCTACGAGCAGTACTTC | CASSSGLAYEQYF | . | TRBV13 | TRBD2 | TRBJ2-7
TGCGCCAGCAGTGAGTTGTCTAGCGACAATGAGCAGTTCTTC | CASSELSSDNEQFF | few | TRBV10-1 | . | TRBJ2-1